The entry below describes one TCR beta chain. The antigen is undetermined. Generated by immunoSEQ multiplex PCR, the TCRdb table keeps only in-frame clones and is missing some. The sample holds fewer than 85,000 clones; around 90% are singletons and the top ten take approximately 4.2%. This entry belongs to a study of T cell responses to AZD1222 COVID-19 vaccine. Study-level points and caveats: Among spike-specific TCRs, nearly half reportedly target unmutated variant regions. Vaccine-related CD4 TCRs covered spike, predominating at 160-218 and 743-854. The sample set comprised mostly white British donors with more females, and clonal diversity was possibly underestimated.

Germline V gene sequence: CDR1 SGDLS, CDR2 YYNGEE. This CDR3 spans 16 amino acids. Trimming stripped 3 bases from V and 8 bases from J, with 20 bases between. This clonotype originated in an adult in good health. Sample: peripheral blood, taken on day 0 of AZD1222 vaccination. V is TRBV9 and J is TRBJ1-4; the D gene is possibly TRBD1 (5 bases). CDR3 in DNA: TGTGCCAGCAGCGCGACCGAGGGACGAAGAGGGGAAAAACTGTTTTTT. The encoded protein is CASSATEGRRGEKLFF.